This TCR beta chain emerged from a study of cytomegalovirus exposure and HLA in healthy donors (dated 2017 in TCRdb). With respect to the entire study: An earlier analysis of around 600 of the donors reported 250 to 350 Gb of sequence data and some 120 million unique TCR beta sequences from around 200 million T cells. An early release covering roughly 640 HLA-typed donors comprised roughly 300 gigabases of sequencing data and tens of millions of unique TCR sequences. Of the 350 to 400 genotyped donors, 65% to 90% fell in the genetic ancestry cluster associated with self-reported Caucasian donors. The study was designed to test whether signatures of past pathogen exposure could be identified by cataloging public T cell receptors. The study used immunosequencing to profile the T cell repertoires of approximately 690 subjects and linked those repertoires to cytomegalovirus serostatus. A separate validation cohort of approximately 130 different subjects was used in addition to the 666-subject first cohort. High-throughput TCR immunosequencing, statistical association of individual TCRs with disease status, and machine learning were combined to predict cytomegalovirus infection status. A later analysis re-examined previously published TCR beta repertoires from about 700 donors and added high-resolution HLA genotyping to investigate patterns of TCR occurrence. Rather than using new phenotypic data, the later analysis identified candidate immune exposures from TCR beta sequences and from how often those sequences occurred across donors. An earlier analysis of nearly 600 of the donors applied high-throughput TCR beta sequencing to assess whether each TCR beta V gene segment acted as functional or pseudogenic. Alongside the repertoire data, information on donor age, sex, ethnicity and CMV serostatus was compiled. Genome-wide SNP genotypes for about 60% of the roughly 670 donors were used in a later genetic analysis, which treated that subset as a discovery cohort. All discovery cohort repertoires had been generated using a single sequencing platform. Both class I and class II loci were covered by HLA typing, at four-digit resolution. Typing coverage differed by locus: A, B, C, DRB1 and DQB1 were typed in roughly 620-630 donors, DQA1 in 522, DPA1 in 600 to 610, and DPB1 in 472. Four to six DR-DQ haplotypes were handled as single units for association and clustering, since linkage in the cohort was strong. Among roughly 400 genotyped donors of the cohort, an average of around 250,000 unique TCR beta nucleotide sequences was sequenced per donor, of which about 19% were non-productive.

Libraries were built with the immunoSEQ multiplex PCR assay. For the multiplex PCR, a mixture combining 60 forward primers for TCR Vbeta segments and 13 reverse primers for TCR Jbeta segments was used. The CDR3 region of rearranged TCR beta genes was amplified from genomic DNA with a multiplex PCR assay. The amplified TCR beta libraries were sequenced on the Illumina HiSeq System as 87-base-pair reads. From the authors' description of their analysis: Across the roughly 640 repertoires, a later analysis counted 75 million to 90 million unique TCR beta chains, roughly 11 million of which were shared by at least two donors. Raw reads were error-corrected and collapsed into unique sequences by a nearest-neighbor algorithm in which closely related sequences were merged to remove PCR and sequencing errors. V, D and J gene segments were assigned by aligning CDR3 sequences to IMGT reference sequences. For a sequence to be retained, a match of at least six nucleotides was required to both a V gene segment and a J gene segment. Rearrangements were classified as productive when the CDR3 lacked stop codons and remained in frame with V and J, and all other rearrangements were classified as non-productive. Following IMGT convention, CDR3 was defined as the stretch from the second conserved V-encoded cysteine to the conserved J-encoded phenylalanine. The earlier analysis of fewer than 750 of the donors excluded sequences that lacked an unambiguous match to a single V gene segment. An earlier analysis of about 590 of the donors classified V segments as functional when productive rearrangements were above 56.7% and as segregating when the standard deviation between donors was above 5%. A statistical classification framework was developed to diagnose cytomegalovirus status using the catalog of TCR beta chain sequences. In a later analysis, TCR nucleotide sequences were compared against IMGT/GENE-DB human TR gene sequences so that V and J genes could be assigned. The TCRdist pipeline was used in a later analysis to assign CDR3 sequences and most-parsimonious VDJ recombination scenarios. In a later analysis, every TCR beta chain was defined by the combination of its CDR3 amino acid sequence and its V-gene family, and reads without a unique V-gene family were dropped. As a way to deal with suspected cross-contamination and a sequencing artifact, a later analysis dropped roughly 620 nucleotide sequences that were highly shared and had low generation probability. A later analysis calculated a clonal expansion index for each public chain from normalized within-repertoire ranks of inferred template counts. Generation probabilities in a later analysis came from a VDJ recombination model fitted to out-of-frame rearrangements, and those results were checked against IGoR. A later analysis scored TCR-TCR, TCR-HLA and TCR-CMV co-occurrence with hypergeometric tests, applying a repertoire-size bias correction to TCR pairs. To estimate false discovery rates, a later analysis permuted the HLA or CMV assignments 20 times. A later analysis grouped co-occurring TCRs with DBSCAN, adding TCRdist sequence similarity when clustering within HLA-allele-positive subsets. For co-occurrence clustering, repertoires with fewer than 30,000 or more than 120,000 public chains were excluded, along with five or six repertoires with anomalous nucleotide sharing. TCRdb provides this immuneACCESS table in a form limited to in-frame rearrangements. Some clones are lacking; in checked studies, under half of them reflect an unresolved V gene, and why the rest are absent is not known. V and J calls and clone size are as listed in that table; D and trimming were resolved from the DNA. Across this sample there are approximately 85,000 clones, with approximately 56% seen only once. The ten biggest clones cover 4.5% to 7% of the sample.

The cohort consisted of hundreds of healthy bone marrow donors. All cohort members were sampled while nominally healthy, although unrecorded immune exposures were likely present. The donor was CMV seropositive and was included in the group of around 300 seropositive cohort members. A peripheral blood sample was collected from each donor, and TCR beta sequencing was performed on peripheral blood mononuclear cells. The Qiagen DNeasy Blood Extraction Kit was used to extract genomic DNA from the blood cell samples. V is reduced by 3 bases and J by 0 bases, leaving a spacing of 12 bases between them. Reading from cysteine to phenylalanine, the CDR3 counts 16 amino acids. This entry keeps only the CDR3 DNA: 48 bases, framed from base 1. Reading the germline V gene gives CDR1 MGHRA and CDR2 YSYEKL. With regard to this clone: Its antigen remains undetermined. The input lacks base qualities; no much larger clone sits a single base away.

Broader findings and caveats from the paper: Correlated functional status among segregating V segments might be attributable to linkage disequilibrium, but an unknown experimental factor could not be ruled out. It was suggested by the authors that the approach could potentially be generalized to other disease states and immunological phenotypes. In a later analysis, the rate of TCR association differed among HLA loci, with DRB1 alleles having the most associated TCRs and HLA-C alleles having the fewest. While some public TCRs were present in many individuals, most TCR sequences turned up only very rarely across donors. The classifier was reported to diagnose cytomegalovirus status with high specificity and sensitivity in both the original cohort and the validation cohort. When HLA alleles, especially DR and DQ, strongly co-occurred, TCR associations were difficult to assign to individual alleles. CMV serostatus was the only immune exposure information available for the cohort. In a later genetic analysis, a missense DCLRE1C variant was associated with V-gene and J-gene trimming of TCR beta chains, and the association was replicated in an independent cohort. The presence/absence analyses assumed that sequencing depth was roughly uniform across donors, and that assumption may not be true. A few of the identified cytomegalovirus-associated TCR beta chains were confirmed in vitro to be specific for cytomegalovirus antigens. A further reported finding was that TCR beta sequences accurately predicted the HLA-A and HLA-B alleles for most subjects in the first cohort. The study gave a list of about 150 TCR beta chains associated with cytomegalovirus. In a later analysis, HLA-associated TCR beta chains were found to be more clonally expanded and to have lower generation probabilities than equally common non-associated chains. The cohort was sequenced for TCR beta chains only, and without alpha or paired-chain data the features that could be detected were limited. Specific HLA alleles were associated with 18,000 or so TCR beta sequences at a false discovery rate of 0.05 in a later analysis. According to a later analysis, most CMV-associated TCR beta chains appeared to be HLA-restricted, and the HLA associations seemed to be driven largely by CMV exposure. A group of highly shared sequence variants was considered likely to be a technical artifact of the sequencing pipeline. Broadly in line with IMGT annotations, most TCR beta V segments showed up in productive rearrangements about 87% or about 30% of the time in an earlier analysis of some 590 of the donors. In a later genetic analysis, fewer N-insertions in productive TCRs were reported among donors in an Asian-associated ancestry cluster than the roughly 640-donor mean. Because counts were too low, seventeen rarely observed V segments, including chromosome 9 orphons, were excluded from the earlier analysis of several hundred of the donors. Because some donors lacked HLA typing at each locus, the association tests relied only on the typed subset. The 87-base-pair reads could not distinguish some IMGT-functional V segments, including TRBV6-2 and TRBV6-3, so those segments were excluded. According to a later analysis, parvovirus B19, influenza, CMV and Epstein-Barr virus appeared linked to several top co-occurrence clusters.

This receptor was taken from a woman aged 30 to 39 in good health and CMV-seropositive. The chain uses TRBV4-1 and TRBJ1-5; matching of 5 bases hints at TRBD1 as the D gene. The specimen was PBMCs. The CDR3 corresponds to CASSQDPGGSNQPQHF. The sequenced DNA is TGCGCCAGCAGCCAGGATCCGGGGGGTAGCAATCAGCCCCAGCATTTT.